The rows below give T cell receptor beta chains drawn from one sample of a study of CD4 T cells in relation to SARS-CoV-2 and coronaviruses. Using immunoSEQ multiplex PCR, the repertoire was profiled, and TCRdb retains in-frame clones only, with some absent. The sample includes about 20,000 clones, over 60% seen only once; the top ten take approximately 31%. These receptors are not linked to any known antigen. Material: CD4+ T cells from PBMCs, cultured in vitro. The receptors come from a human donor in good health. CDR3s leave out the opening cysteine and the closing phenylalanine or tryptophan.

CDR3: ASSSKDFAQETQY; J: TRBJ2-5; V: TRBV4-1
CDR3: ASSPLGQGGNEQF; J: TRBJ2-1; V: TRBV18
CDR3: ASSFEDRGFGGNTIY; J: TRBJ1-3; V: TRBV5-1
CDR3: ASSLATYNEQF; J: TRBJ2-1; V: TRBV11-3
CDR3: ASSLGDRGSPNTDTQY; J: TRBJ2-3; V: TRBV11-3
CDR3: ASSQSGAGTINEQF; J: TRBJ2-1; V: TRBV23-1
CDR3: ASRGFYPAGGYT; J: TRBJ1-2; V: TRBV28
CDR3: ASSSETGAYGYT; J: TRBJ1-2; V: TRBV18
CDR3: ASSKVGGVSGNTIY; J: TRBJ1-3; V: TRBV21-1
CDR3: ASSQGSGRGTQY; J: TRBJ2-5; V: TRBV3-1/TRBV3-2
CDR3: ASSVAPGQGYNEQF; J: TRBJ2-1; V: TRBV9
CDR3: SAIESDTGELF; J: TRBJ2-2; V: TRBV20-1
CDR3: ASSLMGRTEAF; J: TRBJ1-1; V: TRBV5-1
CDR3: ASSTPGANYGYT; J: TRBJ1-2; V: TRBV28
CDR3: ASSHGGLALAKNIQY; J: TRBJ2-4; V: TRBV14
CDR3: ASSLGDGQETQY; J: TRBJ2-5; V: TRBV11-3
CDR3: ASSLLAGDTGELF; J: TRBJ2-2; V: TRBV18
CDR3: ASSVTGAGNTIY; J: TRBJ1-3; V: TRBV9
CDR3: ASSLKTLAPNYGYT; J: TRBJ1-2; V: TRBV5-1
CDR3: ASSLGRREPREEF; J: TRBJ2-1; V: TRBV11-3
CDR3: ASSQLGPGELF; J: TRBJ2-2; V: TRBV14
CDR3: ASSLGSSGLIYNEQF; J: TRBJ2-1; V: TRBV5-1
CDR3: ATSSLIGQGIGELF; J: TRBJ2-2; V: TRBV15
CDR3: ASSPRTGLGTEAF; J: TRBJ1-1; V: TRBV18
CDR3: ASKGLAGTSYEQY; J: TRBJ2-7; V: TRBV5-1
CDR3: ASSNLPGQKANEQF; J: TRBJ2-1; V: TRBV19
CDR3: SVEISRATDTQY; J: TRBJ2-3; V: TRBV29-1
CDR3: ASSTSTTGASEQY; J: TRBJ2-7; V: TRBV19
CDR3: AWSLSGNQPQH; J: TRBJ1-5; V: TRBV30
CDR3: ASSRTTGGQF; J: TRBJ2-1; V: TRBV28
CDR3: ASSLVQGAGEQY; J: TRBJ2-7; V: TRBV5-4
CDR3: ASSLAGFDNEQF; J: TRBJ2-1; V: TRBV5-1
CDR3: ASSQDGQPTYEQY; J: TRBJ2-7; V: TRBV7-9
CDR3: ASSFGDYGYT; J: TRBJ1-2; V: TRBV6-2/TRBV6-3
CDR3: ASRPSGTSSGYGYT; J: TRBJ1-2; V: TRBV6-6
CDR3: ASSVRPGYTEAF; J: TRBJ1-1; V: TRBV9
CDR3: ASSDGTLPGNEQF; J: TRBJ2-1; V: TRBV6-4
CDR3: ASSPRSGMSAGEQF; J: TRBJ2-1; V: TRBV9
CDR3: SARVYPEAF; J: TRBJ1-1; V: TRBV20-1
CDR3: ASSLGQNTNNEKLF; J: TRBJ1-4; V: TRBV5-1
CDR3: ASSPGKGVSYEQY; J: TRBJ2-7; V: TRBV7-9
CDR3: ASSPAGRPGETQY; J: TRBJ2-5; V: TRBV18
CDR3: ASSRGLAGENNEQF; J: TRBJ2-1; V: TRBV5-4
CDR3: ASSIDPTAFNEKLF; J: TRBJ1-4; V: TRBV19
CDR3: ASSLRTGTAYSNQPQH; J: TRBJ1-5; V: TRBV5-5